The 27 T cell receptor beta chains in this list originate from one sample, sequenced in a study of blood T cell repertoires in COVID-19. Clones were sequenced by immunoSEQ multiplex PCR, and TCRdb holds only the in-frame ones, with some missing. The profile covers around 250,000 clones, with about nine tenths appearing a single time and less than 1% taken by the ten largest. The sample consisted of peripheral blood. All receptors derive from a woman aged 40 to 49 who had recovered from COVID-19.

The chain combines TRBV5-1 with TRBJ2-3, with TRBD2 identical over 10 bases. J lost 1 base, V lost 4 bases, and 3 bases had no gene match. The V gene's germline CDR1 is SGHRS and CDR2 YFSETQ. The CDR3 consists of 15 residues. In DNA form, the CDR3 reads TGCGCCAGCAGCCAAGGACTAGCGGGCACAGATACGCAGTATTTT. Protein product: CASSQGLAGTDTQYF.

The rearrangement uses TRBV5-1 and TRBJ2-3, with D maybe TRBD2 (6 bases). Germline CDR1 reads SGHRS; CDR2 reads YFSETQ. The germline V and J ends were trimmed by 5 bases and 1 base, with 8 bases remaining between them. This CDR3 comprises 13 residues. CDR3 in amino acids: CASRSSGTDTQYF. CDR3 DNA: TGCGCCAGCAGGTCTAGCGGCACAGATACGCAGTATTTT.

Of note for this clone: Other nucleotide sequences in the sample specify the same CDR3. V gene TRBV2 combines with J gene TRBJ2-5; 7 positions match TRBD2. The CDR3 is 13 amino acids. The J segment lost 5 bases and the V segment lost 4 bases, leaving 4 bases of the junction unmatched. Germline V gene sequence: CDR1 SNHLY, CDR2 FYNNEI. DNA of the CDR3: TGTGCCAGCAGTGTTGGACTAGTGGAGACCCAGTACTTC. It yields the protein CASSVGLVETQYF.

The chain recombines TRBV7-3 with TRBJ2-1; D call uncertain. V lost 4 bases to trimming and J lost 4 bases, with 8 bases between them. CDR3 length equals 13 residues. The germline gives CDR1 SGHTA, CDR2 FQGTGA. CDR3 sequence reads: CASSSGLYNEQFF. In DNA form, the CDR3 reads TGTGCCAGCAGCTCGGGTCTATACAATGAGCAGTTCTTC.

The CDR3 loop is CASSPGSGSGFDIQYF. The CDR3 coding sequence is TGTGCCAGCAGCCCTGGTAGCGGGAGCGGTTTTGACATTCAGTACTTC. J is TRBJ2-4 and V is TRBV7-2, with TRBD2 matching 9 bases. V was clipped by 5 bases and J by 8 bases; unmatched bases: 13. The CDR3 runs 16 residues. CDR1 is SGHTA, CDR2 FQGNSA, per germline.

This clone came up once. The rearrangement uses TRBV13 and TRBJ2-6; 7 nucleotides line up with TRBD1. Germline loops: CDR1 PRHDT, CDR2 FYEKMQ (reference sequence). V lost 5 bases, J lost 4 bases, and 14 bases stayed unmatched. CDR3 length: 18 amino acids. CDR3 DNA: TGTGCCAGCAGCCCGTTCGGGACAGTATCTGCCGGGGCCAACGTCCTGACTTTC. Translated: CASSPFGTVSAGANVLTF. The full variable domain, in which reference TRBV13 and TRBJ2-6 provide the parts outside the CDR3, is AAGVIQSPRHLIKEKRETATLKCYPIPRHDTVYWYQQGPGQDPQFLISFYEKMQSDKGSIPDRFSAQQFSDYHSELNMSSLELGDSALYFCASSPFGTVSAGANVLTFGAGSRLTVL.

J is TRBJ2-7 and V is TRBV7-8, with 9 bases aligning to TRBD1. V gave up 5 bases and J gave up 4 bases; unmatched junction bases: 9. Germline CDR1 reads SGHVS; CDR2 reads FQNEAQ. This CDR3 is built from 15 residues. CDR3: CASSRSGTGWYEQYF. The CDR3 coding sequence is TGTGCCAGCAGCCGCTCCGGGACAGGGTGGTACGAGCAGTACTTC.

The V call is TRBV27, the J call TRBJ2-1; 12 bases are a match to TRBD2. Germline assignment: CDR1 MNHEY and CDR2 SMNVEV (reference sequence). The trim removed 8 bases at V and 4 bases at J, leaving 6 bases unmatched. This CDR3 is built from 15 residues. The chain's CDR3 is CASGLAGGAYNEQFF. In DNA form, the CDR3 reads TGTGCCAGCGGGCTAGCGGGAGGGGCGTACAATGAGCAGTTCTTC.

This sequence joins TRBV28 and TRBJ2-1; 11 nucleotides align to TRBD2. This CDR3 has 16 amino acids. Germline CDR1 and CDR2: MDHEN and SYDVKM. Unmatched junction bases numbered 6, after V lost 4 bases and J lost 4 bases. The CDR3 protein is CASSSGLAEGYNEQFF. In DNA, the CDR3 is TGTGCCAGCAGTTCGGGACTAGCGGAGGGATACAATGAGCAGTTCTTC.

The chain uses TRBV3-1 (or the pseudogene TRBV3-2) and TRBJ2-7; 8 bases align to TRBD1. Per the germline V gene, CDR1 is LGHDT and CDR2 is YNNKEL (reference sequence). This CDR3 is 14 amino acids long. After removal of 1 base from V and 5 bases from J, the junction contained 4 bases not matched to a gene. This chain's CDR3 is CASSQAGQVNEQYF. CDR3 DNA: TGTGCCAGCAGCCAAGCGGGACAGGTCAACGAGCAGTACTTC.

This sequence joins TRBV10-3 and TRBJ1-5, with unresolved D. Germline V gene data show CDR1 as ENHRY and CDR2 as SYGVKD. The CDR3 consists of 14 residues. Deletions cut 8 bases from V and 4 bases from J, with 15 bases between. The CDR3 spells CAISDGERNQPQHF. The CDR3 DNA sequence: TGTGCCATCTCAGACGGGGAGCGGAATCAGCCCCAGCATTTT.

This chain uses TRBV21-1 with TRBJ1-5; TRBD1 is taken as the D call from the table, unchecked against the DNA. TRBV21-1 constitutes a pseudogene. The CDR3 totals 16 residues. CDR3 protein: CASSKGMGQTNQPQHF. The CDR3 bases are TGTGCCAGCAGCAAAGGAATGGGACAGACAAATCAGCCCCAGCATTTT.

The chain uses TRBV6-1 and TRBJ1-5, with a tentative D call TRBD1 (6 bases). Germline V lookup: CDR1 MNHNS, CDR2 SASEGT. Trimming cost V 1 base and J 0 bases, with 7 bases left between them. The CDR3 length is 15 residues. CDR3 nucleotides: TGTGCCAGCAGTGAAGGACAGGTTAGCAATCAGCCCCAGCATTTT. Its protein is CASSEGQVSNQPQHF.

This chain connects TRBV2 to TRBJ2-7, with 9 bases fitting TRBD1. Germline assignment: CDR1 SNHLY and CDR2 FYNNEI. V was clipped by 5 bases and J by 6 bases; unmatched bases: 8. The CDR3 has 14 amino acids. In DNA, the CDR3 is TGTGCCAGCAGTTCCGACAGGGGGAGTTTCGAGCAGTACTTC. This encodes CASSSDRGSFEQYF.

V usage is TRBV27 and J usage is TRBJ2-7; 13 nucleotides line up with TRBD2. The V gene end was trimmed by 6 bases and the J gene end by 7 bases; junction bases not matched to a gene: 6. CDR1 MNHEY and CDR2 SMNVEV come from the germline V gene (reference sequence). This CDR3 comprises 14 residues. Written as DNA, the CDR3 is TGTGCCAGCAGACTAGCGGGAGGGCCGGGGGAGCAGTACTTC. It is translated as CASRLAGGPGEQYF.

The chain carries TRBV27 and TRBJ2-7, with D tentatively TRBD2 (6 bases). This CDR3 has 14 residues. V lost 10 bases to trimming and J lost 0 bases, with 16 bases between them. Germline CDR1 reads MNHEY; CDR2 reads SMNVEV (reference sequence). The CDR3 here is CATNGARGSYEQYF. The CDR3 nucleotides are TGTGCCACCAACGGGGCGCGGGGCTCCTACGAGCAGTACTTC.

The chain combines TRBV24-1 with TRBJ2-5; D perhaps matches TRBD2 (6 bases). Germline loops: CDR1 KGHDR, CDR2 SFDVKD. V was shortened by 5 bases and J by 5 bases, with 11 bases between the two germline ends. CDR3 size: 13 residues. The CDR3 bases are TGTGCCACCAGTGTTCCAGGGAGGGAGACCCAGTACTTC. The encoded protein is CATSVPGRETQYF.

The chain carries TRBV10-3 and TRBJ1-2; TRBD1 matches 12 bases. This CDR3 is 12 amino acids long. Germline-derived CDR1 and CDR2 are ENHRY and SYGVKD. J lost 8 bases, V lost 8 bases, and 3 bases had no gene match. The CDR3 sequence is CAIAGTGGGYTF. The CDR3 nucleotides read TGTGCCATCGCCGGGACAGGGGGCGGCTACACCTTC.

The chain has TRBV18 and TRBJ2-2; D unclear. The CDR3 loop spans 15 amino acids. Germline loops: CDR1 KGHSH, CDR2 LQKENI. Deletions cut 4 bases from V and 1 base from J, with 10 bases between. This CDR3 reads CASSQVQKNTGELFF. The CDR3, as DNA: TGTGCCAGCTCACAAGTACAAAAGAACACCGGGGAGCTGTTTTTT.

This clone was picked up one time. The chain carries TRBV19 and TRBJ1-2; TRBD1 agrees at 8 bases. The ends lost 2 bases at V and 5 bases at J; junction bases unmatched: 7. CDR1 is LNHDA, CDR2 SQIVND, per germline (reference sequence). The CDR3 runs to 15 residues. CDR3 amino acids: CASSIIGTGPYGYTF. Written as DNA, the CDR3 is TGTGCCAGTAGTATAATCGGGACAGGACCGTATGGCTACACCTTC. Complete variable domain (other parts from reference TRBV19 and TRBJ1-2): DGGITQSPKYLFRKEGQNVTLSCEQNLNHDAMYWYRQDPGQGLRLIYYSQIVNDFQKGDIAEGYSVSREKKESFPLTVTSAQKNPTAFYLCASSIIGTGPYGYTFGSGTRLTVV.

The chain couples TRBV14 to TRBJ2-7; D gene uncertain. The CDR3 loop spans 13 amino acids. Trimming stripped 0 bases from V and 3 bases from J, with 6 bases between. Germline lookup yields CDR1 SGHDN and CDR2 FVKESK. The DNA of the CDR3 is TGTGCCAGCAGCCAAGATATAGACTACGAGCAGTACTTC. This sequence encodes CASSQDIDYEQYF. Full variable domain (remainder filled in from reference TRBV14 and TRBJ2-7): EAGVTQFPSHSVIEKGQTVTLRCDPISGHDNLYWYRRVMGKEIKFLLHFVKESKQDESGMPNNRFLAERTGGTYSTLKVQPAELEDSGVYFCASSQDIDYEQYFGPGTRLTVT.

The chain joins TRBV30 to TRBJ2-7; 12 bases map to TRBD2. The germline gives CDR1 GTSNPN, CDR2 SVGIG (reference sequence). After removal of 5 bases from V and 3 bases from J, the junction contained 8 bases not matched to a gene. The CDR3 sequence is 15 residues long. In DNA form, the CDR3 reads TGTGCCTGGGACGATCCGGGACTAGCGGGCTACGAGCAGTACTTC. Protein product: CAWDDPGLAGYEQYF. The variable domain in full, with the rest retrieved from reference TRBV30 and TRBJ2-7, is SQTIHQWPATLVQPVGSPLSLECTVEGTSNPNLYWYRQAAGRGLQLLFYSVGIGQISSEVPQNLSASRPQDRQFILSSKKLLLSDSGFYLCAWDDPGLAGYEQYFGPGTRLTVT.

The chain links TRBV10-3 to TRBJ2-7; 9 bases match TRBD2. V lost 3 bases and J lost 4; bases outside the gene matches: 4. CDR1 is ENHRY and CDR2 is SYGVKD in the germline V gene. The CDR3 contains 14 residues. DNA for the CDR3: TGTGCCATCAGTGACGTAGCGGGAGCGTACGAGCAGTACTTC. It encodes CAISDVAGAYEQYF.

The chain is built from TRBV13 and TRBJ1-1, with TRBD1 matching 9 bases. This CDR3 region has 15 residues. J was trimmed by 3 bases and V by 3 bases; bases with no gene match: 5. CDR1 and CDR2 (germline): PRHDT, FYEKMQ (reference sequence). The CDR3 region is CASSFIGQGYTEAFF. The CDR3 nucleotides read TGTGCCAGCAGCTTTATAGGACAGGGGTACACTGAAGCTTTCTTT.

The table lists this clone with a few counts. The chain couples TRBV18 to TRBJ2-1; D not resolved. Germline values: CDR1 KGHSH, CDR2 LQKENI. This CDR3 has 14 residues. The V and J ends lost 2 bases and 6 bases respectively, with 11 bases between them. CDR3 nucleotides: TGTGCCAGCTCACCATCAGGTCCCCCCAATGAGCAGTTCTTC. It translates to CASSPSGPPNEQFF.

The chain combines TRBV30 with TRBJ1-1; 8 nucleotides agree with TRBD1. This CDR3 contains 14 residues. The trim removed 3 bases at V and 5 bases at J, leaving 8 bases unmatched. Per the germline V gene, CDR1 is GTSNPN and CDR2 is SVGIG (reference sequence). Here the CDR3 reads CAWSLTGGWTEAFF. The CDR3 nucleotides read TGTGCCTGGAGCCTAACAGGGGGGTGGACTGAAGCTTTCTTT.

The chain is built from TRBV7-3 and TRBJ1-1; the D gene is possibly TRBD1 (5 bases). V lost 2 bases and J lost 4, with 11 bases in between. CDR3 length: 14 amino acids. Germline CDR1 reads SGHTA; CDR2 reads FQGTGA. The DNA of the CDR3 is TGTGCCAGCAGCTTACGGGGGAGTAGCACTGAAGCTTTCTTT. Translated: CASSLRGSSTEAFF. Complete variable domain (other parts from reference TRBV7-3 and TRBJ1-1): GAGVSQTPSNKVTEKGKYVELRCDPISGHTALYWYRQSLGQGPEFLIYFQGTGAADDSGLPNDRFFAVRPEGSVSTLKIQRTERGDSAVYLCASSLRGSSTEAFFGQGTRLTVV.